This T cell receptor (beta chain) derives from a study of metastatic and nonmetastatic thyroid tumors. General study results and limits: Within blood and tumor, benign nodules reportedly had significantly lower TCR beta diversity than malignant thyroid tumors did.

Each patient came to thyroid surgery without any prior treatment (of any kind). TCRdb re-called the PCR reads with MiXCR. The sample consists of over 35,000 clones, 17% of them appearing once. With 3 bases clipped from V and 3 bases from J, the junction kept 5 bases outside the gene matches. This CDR3 is built from 13 residues. Germline V gene lookup returns CDR1 DFQATT and CDR2 SNEGSKA (reference sequence). Remarks on this clone: Its antigen is currently unknown.

The receptor was derived from a female donor with papillary thyroid cancer or a benign thyroid nodule (not recorded which). Some clones in this sample may be carry-over from other donors' samples. The sequenced material came from tumor tissue. The chain has TRBV20-1 and TRBJ2-7, with 7 bases matching TRBD2. The CDR3 DNA reads TGCAGTGCTAGTCGGACTAGTCACTACGAGCAGTACTTC. Translating gives CSASRTSHYEQYF.